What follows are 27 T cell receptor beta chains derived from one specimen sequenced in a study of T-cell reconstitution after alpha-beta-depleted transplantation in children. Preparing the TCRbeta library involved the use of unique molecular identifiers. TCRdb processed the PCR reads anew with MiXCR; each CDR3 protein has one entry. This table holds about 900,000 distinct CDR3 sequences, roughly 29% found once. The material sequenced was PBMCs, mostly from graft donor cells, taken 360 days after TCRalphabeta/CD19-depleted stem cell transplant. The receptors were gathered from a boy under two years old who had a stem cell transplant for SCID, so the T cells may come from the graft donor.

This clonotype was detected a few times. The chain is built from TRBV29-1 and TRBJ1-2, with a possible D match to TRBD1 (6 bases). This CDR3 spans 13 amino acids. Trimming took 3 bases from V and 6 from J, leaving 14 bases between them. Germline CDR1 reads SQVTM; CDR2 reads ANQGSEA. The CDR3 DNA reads TGCAGCGTTGAGGGTCAGGGGATACATGGCTACACCTTC. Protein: CSVEGQGIHGYTF.

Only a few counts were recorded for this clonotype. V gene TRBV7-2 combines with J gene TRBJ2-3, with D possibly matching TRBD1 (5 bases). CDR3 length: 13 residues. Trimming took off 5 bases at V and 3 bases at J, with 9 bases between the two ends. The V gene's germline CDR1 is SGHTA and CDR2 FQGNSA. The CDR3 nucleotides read TGTGCCAGCAGCCACGACAGTACAGATACGCAGTATTTT. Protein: CASSHDSTDTQYF.

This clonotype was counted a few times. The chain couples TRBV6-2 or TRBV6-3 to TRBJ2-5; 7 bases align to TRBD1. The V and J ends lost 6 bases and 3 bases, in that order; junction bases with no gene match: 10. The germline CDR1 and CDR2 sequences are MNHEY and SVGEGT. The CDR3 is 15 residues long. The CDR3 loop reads CASRPDRDGEETQYF. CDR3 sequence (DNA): TGTGCCAGCAGGCCAGACAGGGATGGGGAAGAGACCCAGTACTTC.

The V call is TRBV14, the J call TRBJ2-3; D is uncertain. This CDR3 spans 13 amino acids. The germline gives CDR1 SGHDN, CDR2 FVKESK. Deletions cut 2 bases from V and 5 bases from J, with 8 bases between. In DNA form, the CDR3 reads TGTGCCAGCAGCCAACTTAGAGGAGATACGCAGTATTTT. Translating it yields CASSQLRGDTQYF.

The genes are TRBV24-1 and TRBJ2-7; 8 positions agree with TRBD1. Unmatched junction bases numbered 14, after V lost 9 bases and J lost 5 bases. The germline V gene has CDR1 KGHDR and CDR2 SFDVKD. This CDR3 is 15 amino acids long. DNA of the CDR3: TGTGCCACCCTCGCCGGGGACAGGTTAAGGCACGAGCAGTACTTC. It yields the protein CATLAGDRLRHEQYF.

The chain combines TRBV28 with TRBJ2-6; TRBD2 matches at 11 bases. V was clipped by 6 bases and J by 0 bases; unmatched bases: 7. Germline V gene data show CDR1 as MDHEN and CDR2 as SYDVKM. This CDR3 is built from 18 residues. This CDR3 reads CASRGTSGSSSGANVLTF. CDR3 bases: TGTGCCAGCAGGGGGACTAGCGGATCAAGCTCTGGGGCCAACGTCCTGACTTTC. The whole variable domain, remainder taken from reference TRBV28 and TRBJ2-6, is DVKVTQSSRYLVKRTGEKVFLECVQDMDHENMFWYRQDPGLGLRLIYFSYDVKMKEKGDIPEGYSVSREKKERFSLILESASTNQTSMYLCASRGTSGSSSGANVLTFGAGSRLTVL.

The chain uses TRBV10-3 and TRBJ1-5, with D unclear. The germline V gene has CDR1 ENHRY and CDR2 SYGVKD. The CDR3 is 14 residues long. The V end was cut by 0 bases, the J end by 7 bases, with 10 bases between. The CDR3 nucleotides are TGTGCCATCAGTGAGTCGCCGGGTAGGCAGCCCCAGCATTTT. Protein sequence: CAISESPGRQPQHF.

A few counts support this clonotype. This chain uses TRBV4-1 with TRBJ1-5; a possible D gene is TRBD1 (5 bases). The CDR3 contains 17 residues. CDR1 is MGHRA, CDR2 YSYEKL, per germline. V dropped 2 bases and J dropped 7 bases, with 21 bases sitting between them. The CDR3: CASSQRRRGQLGQPQHF. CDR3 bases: TGCGCCAGCAGCCAAAGGCGGAGAGGACAACTCGGGCAGCCCCAGCATTTT.

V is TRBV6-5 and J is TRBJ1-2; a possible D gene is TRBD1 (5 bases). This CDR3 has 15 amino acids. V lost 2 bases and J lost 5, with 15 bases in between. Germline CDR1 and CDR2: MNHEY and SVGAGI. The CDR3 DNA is TGTGCCAGCAGTTACGGGCCGGGGCAGAGTTATGGCTACACCTTC. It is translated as CASSYGPGQSYGYTF.

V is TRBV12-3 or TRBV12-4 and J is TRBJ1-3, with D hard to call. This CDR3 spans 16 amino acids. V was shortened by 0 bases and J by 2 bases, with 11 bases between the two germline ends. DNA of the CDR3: TGTGCCAGCAGTTTAGCGCTGTCAAGACCTGGAAACACCATATATTTT. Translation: CASSLALSRPGNTIYF.

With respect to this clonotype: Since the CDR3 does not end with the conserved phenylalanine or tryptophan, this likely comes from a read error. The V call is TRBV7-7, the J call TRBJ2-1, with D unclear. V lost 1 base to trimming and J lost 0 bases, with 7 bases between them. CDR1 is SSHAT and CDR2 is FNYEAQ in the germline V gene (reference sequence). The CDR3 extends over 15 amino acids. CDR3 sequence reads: CASSLGSISYNEQFS. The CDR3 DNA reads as TGTGCCAGCAGCTTAGGGTCCATCTCCTACAATGAGCAGTTCTCC.

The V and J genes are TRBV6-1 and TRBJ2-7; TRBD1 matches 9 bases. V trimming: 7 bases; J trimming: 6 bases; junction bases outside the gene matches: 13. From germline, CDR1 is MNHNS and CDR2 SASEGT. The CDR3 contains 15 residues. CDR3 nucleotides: TGTGCCAGCATCAAAGCCGGGACAGGGCGCAGCGAGCAGTACTTC. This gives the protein CASIKAGTGRSEQYF.

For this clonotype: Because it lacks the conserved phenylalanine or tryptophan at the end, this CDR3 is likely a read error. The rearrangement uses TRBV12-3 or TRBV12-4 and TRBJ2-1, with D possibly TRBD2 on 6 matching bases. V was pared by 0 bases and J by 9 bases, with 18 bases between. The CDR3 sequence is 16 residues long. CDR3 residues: CASSLARDSISFEQFI. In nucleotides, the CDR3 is TGTGCCAGCAGTTTAGCCCGGGACTCAATTTCATTTGAGCAGTTCATC.

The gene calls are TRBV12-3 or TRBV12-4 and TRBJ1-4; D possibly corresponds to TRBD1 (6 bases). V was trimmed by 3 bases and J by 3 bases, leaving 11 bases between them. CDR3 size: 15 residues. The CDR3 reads CASSFYPGANEKLFF. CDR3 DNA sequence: TGTGCCAGCAGTTTTTATCCAGGGGCTAATGAAAAACTGTTTTTT.

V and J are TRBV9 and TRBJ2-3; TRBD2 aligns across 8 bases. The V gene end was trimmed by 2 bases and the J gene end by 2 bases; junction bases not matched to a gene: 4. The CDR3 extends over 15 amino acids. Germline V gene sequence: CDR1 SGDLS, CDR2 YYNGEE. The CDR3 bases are TGTGCCAGCAGCGTGACTAGCGAAAACACAGATACGCAGTATTTT. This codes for CASSVTSENTDTQYF. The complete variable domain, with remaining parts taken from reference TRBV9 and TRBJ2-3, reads DSGVTQTPKHLITATGQRVTLRCSPRSGDLSVYWYQQSLDQGLQFLIQYYNGEERAKGNILERFSAQQFPDLHSELNLSSLELGDSALYFCASSVTSENTDTQYFGPGTRLTVL.

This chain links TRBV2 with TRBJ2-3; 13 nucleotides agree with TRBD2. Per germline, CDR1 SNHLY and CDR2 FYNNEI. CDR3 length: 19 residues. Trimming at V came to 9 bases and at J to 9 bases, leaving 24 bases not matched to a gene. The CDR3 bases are TGTGCCAGGAACAGGGGGCCACTAGCGGGGGGGGCCACCCCCCCCACGCAGTATTTT. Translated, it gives CARNRGPLAGGATPPTQYF.

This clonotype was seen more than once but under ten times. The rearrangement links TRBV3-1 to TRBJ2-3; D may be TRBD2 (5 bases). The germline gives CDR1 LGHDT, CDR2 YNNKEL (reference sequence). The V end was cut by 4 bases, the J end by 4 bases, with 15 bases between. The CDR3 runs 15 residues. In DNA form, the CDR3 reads TGTGCCAGCAGCCTCTATGGGAGCGCAGCAGATACGCAGTATTTT. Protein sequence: CASSLYGSAADTQYF.

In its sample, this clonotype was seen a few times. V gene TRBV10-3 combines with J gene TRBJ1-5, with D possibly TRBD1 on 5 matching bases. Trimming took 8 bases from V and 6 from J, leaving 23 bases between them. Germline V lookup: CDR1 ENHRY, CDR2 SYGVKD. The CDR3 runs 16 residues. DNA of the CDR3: TGTGCCATCGCTACTAACCCGGGGGTCACGGGTCAGCCCCAGCATTTT. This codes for CAIATNPGVTGQPQHF.

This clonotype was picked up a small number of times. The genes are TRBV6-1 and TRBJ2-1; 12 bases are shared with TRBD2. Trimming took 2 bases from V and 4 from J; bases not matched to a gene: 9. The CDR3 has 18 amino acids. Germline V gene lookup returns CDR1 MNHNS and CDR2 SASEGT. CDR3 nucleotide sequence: TGTGCCAGCAGTGAACATAGGCCCGGGACTAGCGGGTACAATGAGCAGTTCTTC. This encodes CASSEHRPGTSGYNEQFF.

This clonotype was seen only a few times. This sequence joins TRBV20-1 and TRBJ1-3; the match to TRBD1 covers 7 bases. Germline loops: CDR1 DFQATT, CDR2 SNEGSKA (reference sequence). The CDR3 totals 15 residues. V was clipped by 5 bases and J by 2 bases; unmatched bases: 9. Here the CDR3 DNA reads TGCAGTGCTGAACGACAGGGTGGTACTGGAAACACCATATATTTT. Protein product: CSAERQGGTGNTIYF.

The CDR3 here is CASSFPWGNEQFF. In nucleotides, the CDR3 is TGTGCCAGCAGTTTCCCGTGGGGCAATGAGCAGTTCTTC. J is TRBJ2-1 and V is TRBV28; no firm D call. The CDR3 is made up of 13 amino acids. From germline, CDR1 is MDHEN and CDR2 SYDVKM. V was clipped by 3 bases and J by 6 bases, with 9 bases between them.

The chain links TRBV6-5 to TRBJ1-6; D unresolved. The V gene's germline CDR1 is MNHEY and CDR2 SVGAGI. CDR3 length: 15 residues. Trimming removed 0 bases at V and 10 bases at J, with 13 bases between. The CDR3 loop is CASSYSGGLGSPLHF. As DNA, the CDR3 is TGTGCCAGCAGTTACTCGGGAGGGCTGGGATCACCCCTCCACTTT.

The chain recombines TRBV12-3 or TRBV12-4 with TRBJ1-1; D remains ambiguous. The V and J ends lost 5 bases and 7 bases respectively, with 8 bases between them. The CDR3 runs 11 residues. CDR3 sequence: CASSIRNEAFF. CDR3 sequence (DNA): TGTGCCAGCAGTATCCGAAATGAAGCTTTCTTT.

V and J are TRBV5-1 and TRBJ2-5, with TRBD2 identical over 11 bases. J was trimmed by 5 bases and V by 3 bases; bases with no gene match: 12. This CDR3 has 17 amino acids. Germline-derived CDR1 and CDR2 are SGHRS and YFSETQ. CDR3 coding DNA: TGCGCCAGCAGCTCTGGAACTAGCGGGGGTCTCCTGGAGACCCAGTACTTC. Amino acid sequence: CASSSGTSGGLLETQYF.

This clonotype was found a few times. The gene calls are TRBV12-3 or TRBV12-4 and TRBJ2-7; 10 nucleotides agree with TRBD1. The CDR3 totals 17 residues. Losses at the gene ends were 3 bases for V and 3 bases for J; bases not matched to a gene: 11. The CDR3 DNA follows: TGTGCCAGCAGTTTTACGTCCGTCCGGGACAGGGGCTACGAGCAGTACTTC. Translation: CASSFTSVRDRGYEQYF.

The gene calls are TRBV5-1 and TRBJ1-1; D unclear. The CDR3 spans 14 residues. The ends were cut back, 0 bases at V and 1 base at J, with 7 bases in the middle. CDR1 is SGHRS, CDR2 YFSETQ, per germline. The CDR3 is CASSLVPKNTEAFF. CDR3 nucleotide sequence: TGCGCCAGCAGCTTGGTACCGAAGAACACTGAAGCTTTCTTT.

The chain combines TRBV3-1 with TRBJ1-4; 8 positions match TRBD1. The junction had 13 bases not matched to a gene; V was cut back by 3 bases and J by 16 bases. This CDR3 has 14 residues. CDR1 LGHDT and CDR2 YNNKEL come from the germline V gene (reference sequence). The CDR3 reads CASSHDRTGLRQFF. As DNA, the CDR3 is TGTGCCAGCAGCCATGACAGGACAGGGCTAAGACAGTTTTTT.